The T cell receptor (beta chain) under discussion was sequenced for a study of blood T cell repertoires in COVID-19. Across the study: Sources were T cells, B-cell-depleted T cells, or PBMCs; the material itself was cDNA or gDNA.

Profiled with immunoSEQ multiplex PCR; TCRdb holds only in-frame clones, not every one. The sample shows over 200,000 clones, 90% of them seen only once. The CDR3 totals 17 residues. In germline, CDR1 is SGDLS, CDR2 YYNGEE. On this clone itself: The junction shows a germline mismatch at one end, possibly a read error.

Sequences were obtained from PBMCs or T cells enriched from blood (not recorded which). The source is a young man who had recovered from COVID-19. The J gene is TRBJ2-2, the V gene TRBV9, with 7 positions matching TRBD2. CDR3 sequence: CASSVSPASGNAGELFF. The DNA of the CDR3 is TGTGCCAGCAGCGTATCCCCCGCGAGCGGGAACGCCGGGGAGCTGTTTTTT.